A selection of T cell receptor beta chains follows, all from one sample in a study of cytomegalovirus exposure and HLA in healthy donors. Sequencing used immunoSEQ multiplex PCR; TCRdb keeps in-frame clones, though not all of them. The sample lists 150,000 to 170,000 clones; 79% were seen once. The sequencing sample was made of PBMCs. The receptor set was obtained from a man younger than 40 in good health and CMV-seropositive. The CDR3 runs from the conserved cysteine through the conserved F or W. The D gene is left open where the match is weak. Clone size appears in some rows only: once, few, many, or a class for an expanded clone.

cdr3_aa,cdr3_nt,d_call,clone_size,v_call,j_call
CATQGGGTQHF,TGTGCCACCCAGGGCGGGGGAACCCAGCATTTT,.,.,TRBV6-6,TRBJ1-5
CASKGLGIGDTGELFF,TGTGCCAGCAAAGGACTGGGGATTGGTGACACCGGGGAGCTGTTTTTT,.,once,TRBV11-3,TRBJ2-2
CASSAGTGGNTIYF,TGTGCCAGCAGCGCCGGGACAGGGGGAAACACCATATATTTT,TRBD1,.,TRBV7-3,TRBJ1-3
CASSYSGTANTEAFF,TGTGCCAGCAGTTACTCGGGGACAGCGAACACTGAAGCTTTCTTT,TRBD1,.,TRBV6-5,TRBJ1-1
CASSFREVNTEAFF,TGCGCCAGCAGCTTTAGGGAGGTCAACACTGAAGCTTTCTTT,.,.,TRBV5-1,TRBJ1-1
CASSYYMTSSDEQFF,TGTGCCAGCAGTTACTATATGACTAGCTCCGATGAGCAGTTCTTC,TRBD2,.,TRBV6-5,TRBJ2-1
CAWSGGQGGQNTEAFF,TGTGCCTGGAGTGGTGGGCAGGGGGGTCAGAACACTGAAGCTTTCTTT,TRBD1,.,TRBV30,TRBJ1-1
CASSGTSGSRADTQYF,TGTGCCAGTAGTGGGACTAGCGGGAGTCGGGCAGATACGCAGTATTTT,TRBD2,.,TRBV19,TRBJ2-3
CASGQGRSYEQYF,TGTGCCAGTGGACAGGGTAGGAGTTACGAGCAGTACTTC,TRBD1,.,TRBV28,TRBJ2-7
CASSFRGGRGYTF,TGTGCCAGCAGCTTTAGGGGAGGTCGCGGCTACACCTTC,.,.,TRBV11-3,TRBJ1-2
CASSLPGTGTYEQYF,TGCGCCAGCAGCTTGCCTGGGACAGGGACCTACGAGCAGTACTTC,TRBD1,.,TRBV5-1,TRBJ2-7
CASSGQGAYETQYF,TGTGCCAGCAGTGGACAGGGGGCATATGAGACCCAGTACTTC,TRBD1,.,TRBV2,TRBJ2-5
CSVEERPGANVLTF,TGCAGCGTTGAAGAGCGCCCTGGGGCCAACGTCCTGACTTTC,.,few,TRBV29-1,TRBJ2-6
CASSLDKSNEKLFF,TGTGCCAGCAGCCTGGACAAGTCTAATGAAAAACTGTTTTTT,.,.,TRBV5-4,TRBJ1-4
CASSFTGNTIYF,TGTGCCAGCAGCTTTACTGGAAACACCATATATTTT,.,.,TRBV5-8,TRBJ1-3
CASSSYTDTQYF,TGTGCCAGCAGTTCCTACACAGATACGCAGTATTTT,.,.,TRBV28,TRBJ2-3
CASSRQADRETQYF,TGTGCCAGCAGCCGACAGGCGGATCGAGAGACCCAGTACTTC,.,.,TRBV4-2,TRBJ2-5
CASRRRQGHQPQHF,TGTGCCAGCCGACGGCGGCAGGGCCATCAGCCCCAGCATTTT,.,.,TRBV6-5,TRBJ1-5
CASSIRLRGISNQPQHF,TGTGCCAGTAGTATAAGACTTAGGGGGATATCAAATCAGCCCCAGCATTTT,.,few,TRBV19,TRBJ1-5
CASSFGQGEETQYF,TGTGCCAGCAGCTTCGGACAGGGGGAAGAGACCCAGTACTTC,TRBD1,few,TRBV7-9,TRBJ2-5
CASSFLGLAGSTSTDTQYF,TGCGCCAGCAGCTTCCTCGGGCTAGCGGGTTCCACTAGCACAGATACGCAGTATTTT,TRBD2,.,TRBV5-1,TRBJ2-3
CASSKRVDYGYTF,TGTGCCAGCAGCAAGAGGGTAGACTATGGCTACACCTTC,.,.,TRBV7-9,TRBJ1-2
CASSYDRKETQYF,TGCGCCAGCAGCTACGACAGAAAAGAGACCCAGTACTTC,.,once,TRBV4-3,TRBJ2-5
CAWSTGQGISGNTIYF,TGTGCCTGGAGCACGGGACAGGGGATCTCTGGAAACACCATATATTTT,TRBD1,once,TRBV30,TRBJ1-3
CATTGTGIFAGNTIYF,TGTGCCACGACCGGGACAGGGATATTCGCTGGAAACACCATATATTTT,TRBD1,once,TRBV10-3,TRBJ1-3